A single sample is the source of the 27 T cell receptor beta chains below, sequenced in a study of T cell repertoires in cytomegalovirus infection. TCRdb independently ran MiXCR on the reads; one entry per CDR3 protein. This table has fewer than 550,000 distinct CDR3 sequences, 11% appearing once. Sequenced sample: PBMCs. Receptors originate from a human donor in good health (CMV status not recorded). Some clones in this sample may be carry-over from other donors' samples.

This clonotype occurred a few times. The chain couples TRBV29-1 to TRBJ2-5, with D uncertain. The germline gives CDR1 SQVTM, CDR2 ANQGSEA. V dropped 6 bases and J dropped 1 base, with 0 bases sitting between them. This CDR3 is 9 amino acids long. This CDR3 reads CSVQETQYF. CDR3 nucleotides: TGCAGCGTCCAAGAGACCCAGTACTTC.

Note on this clonotype: Being one base from a much bigger clone, this may be a read error. The chain uses TRBV12-3 or TRBV12-4 and TRBJ2-7; no definite D call. This CDR3 spans 13 amino acids. Trimming stripped 4 bases from V and 0 bases from J, with 7 bases between. The CDR3 protein is CASSSWVSYEQYF. The CDR3 DNA is TGTGCCAGCAGTTCCTGGGTCTCCTACGAGCAGTACTTC.

Only one count was recorded for this clonotype. The chain carries TRBV7-9 and TRBJ1-2; 7 bases line up with TRBD1. The CDR3 runs to 16 residues. Unmatched junction bases numbered 10, after V lost 2 bases and J lost 4 bases. Germline loops: CDR1 SEHNR, CDR2 FQNEAQ (reference sequence). The CDR3: CASSLMPGGFSYGYTF. DNA of the CDR3: TGTGCCAGCAGCTTAATGCCAGGGGGATTTAGCTATGGCTACACCTTC.

This clonotype was counted many times. The chain employs TRBV12-3 or TRBV12-4 and TRBJ1-6; 7 nucleotides match TRBD1. V was clipped by 3 bases and J by 9 bases; unmatched bases: 11. The CDR3 covers 16 residues. The CDR3 loop is CASSLGTVLGGSPLHF. CDR3 DNA: TGTGCCAGCAGTTTGGGGACAGTTCTTGGGGGTTCACCCCTCCACTTT.

This clonotype has ten or more counts. The V gene is TRBV11-2, the J gene TRBJ2-5, with D perhaps matching TRBD2 (5 bases). CDR1 is SGHAT, CDR2 FQNNGV, per germline. V lost 5 bases, J lost 5 bases, and 15 bases lay in between. CDR3 length equals 14 residues. The CDR3 DNA follows: TGTGCCAGCAGCCGACCAGGACTGGGGGAGACCCAGTACTTC. It translates to CASSRPGLGETQYF.

This clonotype was observed at least ten times. J is TRBJ2-1 and V is TRBV20-1; TRBD2 agrees at 8 bases. Germline CDR1 is DFQATT and CDR2 is SNEGSKA (reference sequence). The trim removed 1 base at V and 8 bases at J, leaving 7 bases unmatched. CDR3 size: 14 residues. In DNA form, the CDR3 reads TGCAGTGCTAGAGGTAGCGGGAATTATGATGAGCAGTTCTTC. This encodes CSARGSGNYDEQFF.

The sample holds a few counts of this clonotype. The chain uses TRBV5-1 and TRBJ1-5, with D unclear. This CDR3 region has 17 residues. Germline V gene lookup returns CDR1 SGHRS and CDR2 YFSETQ. Deletions cut 4 bases from V and 2 bases from J, with 19 bases between. The CDR3 spells CASSPTGNEGGNQPQHF. The CDR3 coding sequence is TGCGCCAGCAGCCCGACCGGGAATGAAGGTGGCAATCAGCCCCAGCATTTT. The complete variable domain, with remaining parts taken from reference TRBV5-1 and TRBJ1-5, reads KAGVTQTPRYLIKTRGQQVTLSCSPISGHRSVSWYQQTPGQGLQFLFEYFSETQRNKGNFPGRFSGRQFSNSRSEMNVSTLELGDSALYLCASSPTGNEGGNQPQHFGDGTRLSIL.

This clonotype showed up many times. The chain has TRBV2 and TRBJ1-6; D gene ambiguous. This CDR3 has 15 amino acids. V shed 8 bases and J shed 0 bases, with 11 bases lying between them. CDR1 is SNHLY, CDR2 FYNNEI, per germline. The CDR3 bases are TGTGCCAGCGGTCCGCTAAGCTCCTATAATTCACCCCTCCACTTT. Translation: CASGPLSSYNSPLHF.

This clonotype showed up just a few times. J is TRBJ2-1 and V is TRBV7-3; the match to TRBD2 covers 11 bases. Germline CDR1 and CDR2: SGHTA and FQGTGA. The length of the CDR3 is 18 residues. V lost 4 bases to trimming and J lost 4 bases; unmatched junction nucleotides: 12. CDR3 bases: TGTGCCAGCAGCTCCTCACTAGCGGGAGATTGGGCGTACAATGAGCAGTTCTTC. It is translated as CASSSSLAGDWAYNEQFF.

This clonotype came up many times. V and J are TRBV7-9 and TRBJ2-1; the D gene could be TRBD1 or TRBD2 (5 bases each). CDR3 length: 14 residues. Germline assignment: CDR1 SEHNR and CDR2 FQNEAQ (reference sequence). V was clipped by 5 bases and J by 7 bases, with 15 bases between them. This CDR3 reads CASSARRGGNEQFF. CDR3 sequence (DNA): TGTGCCAGCAGCGCCCGACGGGGCGGGAATGAGCAGTTCTTC.

This clonotype came up many times. The chain carries TRBV7-8 and TRBJ1-6; D gene unclear. Trimming cost V 5 bases and J 9 bases, with 20 bases left between them. CDR1 and CDR2 from the germline V gene are SGHVS and FQNEAQ. The CDR3 consists of 16 residues. The CDR3 coding sequence is TGTGCCAGCAGCCTAGTGTTAGAGGGCAGTCTTTCACCCCTCCACTTT. Translated: CASSLVLEGSLSPLHF.

The table lists this clonotype with many counts. The chain combines TRBV12-3 or TRBV12-4 with TRBJ2-1; 7 bases are shared with TRBD2. Losses at the gene ends were 6 bases for V and 2 bases for J; bases not matched to a gene: 16. This CDR3 contains 18 residues. The CDR3 reads CASSPAARRDYAYNEQFF. The CDR3 region has the DNA TGTGCCAGCAGCCCAGCCGCTCGTCGGGACTACGCCTACAATGAGCAGTTCTTC.

The sample holds many counts of this clonotype. This chain connects TRBV9 to TRBJ1-1; D might be TRBD1 (5 bases). V shed 4 bases and J shed 0 bases, with 16 bases lying between them. The length of the CDR3 is 16 residues. Germline assignment: CDR1 SGDLS and CDR2 YYNGEE. CDR3 in amino acids: CASSPGGGELNTEAFF. The CDR3 bases are TGTGCCAGCAGCCCCGGAGGAGGGGAGCTGAACACTGAAGCTTTCTTT.

This clonotype was detected many times. The gene calls are TRBV6-1 and TRBJ2-7; 9 bases are a match to TRBD2. Germline values: CDR1 MNHNS, CDR2 SASEGT. The junction had 8 bases not matched to a gene; V was cut back by 2 bases and J by 0 bases. The CDR3 runs to 17 residues. The CDR3: CASSESLAGSSSYEQYF. The CDR3 coding sequence is TGTGCCAGCAGTGAATCCCTAGCGGGGTCGAGCTCCTACGAGCAGTACTTC.

In this sample, this clonotype turned up a few times. The CDR3 coding sequence is TGTGCCAGTAGGACCGGTCTAGATACGCAGTATTTT. Translating it yields CASRTGLDTQYF. The chain is built from TRBV19 and TRBJ2-3; D not resolved. V dropped 6 bases and J dropped 5 bases, with 9 bases sitting between them. The CDR3 runs 12 residues. Germline V gene lookup returns CDR1 LNHDA and CDR2 SQIVND (reference sequence).

In this sample, this clonotype turned up many times. The chain employs TRBV10-3 and TRBJ2-1; D possibly corresponds to TRBD1 (6 bases). Germline V gene lookup returns CDR1 ENHRY and CDR2 SYGVKD. Trimming cost V 2 bases and J 10 bases, with 9 bases left between them. The CDR3 has 12 residues. CDR3 loop: CAISETGSEQFF. CDR3 bases: TGTGCCATCAGTGAGACAGGGAGCGAGCAGTTCTTC.

This clonotype was counted many times. The chain recombines TRBV12-3 or TRBV12-4 with TRBJ2-3, with D maybe TRBD1 (6 bases). The CDR3 spans 14 residues. Trimming left V 6 bases short and J 2 bases short, with 12 bases between. The CDR3 nucleotides are TGTGCCAGCAGCCGCAGGGGTTCCACAGATACGCAGTATTTT. Protein sequence: CASSRRGSTDTQYF.

The rearrangement links TRBV7-3 to TRBJ2-3; D is ambiguous. Germline CDR1 reads SGHTA; CDR2 reads FQGTGA. This CDR3 spans 13 amino acids. Trimming cost V 0 bases and J 4 bases, with 5 bases left between them. This chain's CDR3 is CASSLTKADTQYF. As DNA, the CDR3 is TGTGCCAGCAGCTTAACGAAGGCAGATACGCAGTATTTT.

This clonotype has a count of ten or more. The V and J genes are TRBV5-1 and TRBJ2-3; 10 bases fit TRBD2. Germline V gene sequence: CDR1 SGHRS, CDR2 YFSETQ. The CDR3 is 14 amino acids. Trimming cost V 4 bases and J 6 bases; bases outside gene matches: 5. The CDR3 loop is CASSTGTSADTQYF. DNA for the CDR3: TGCGCCAGCAGCACCGGGACTAGCGCCGATACGCAGTATTTT.

This chain connects TRBV9 to TRBJ1-1, with a possible D match to TRBD1 (6 bases). The V end lost 4 bases, the J end lost 6 bases, and 22 bases lay between the germline ends. Germline CDR1 and CDR2: SGDLS and YYNGEE. This CDR3 has 16 amino acids. Here the CDR3 reads CASSKGGDNPPAEAFF. CDR3 DNA sequence: TGTGCCAGCAGCAAGGGGGGCGATAATCCCCCTGCTGAAGCTTTCTTT.

The rearrangement uses TRBV6-6 and TRBJ1-2; D gene uncertain. Germline CDR1 and CDR2: MNHNY and SVGAGI (reference sequence). V was cut by 0 bases and J by 8 bases, with 10 bases left in between. The CDR3 is 13 residues long. The chain's CDR3 is CASSYSSRDGYTF. The CDR3 DNA reads TGTGCCAGCAGTTACTCGAGCAGAGACGGCTACACCTTC.

This clonotype came up many times. The chain combines TRBV6-5 with TRBJ1-6; D ambiguous. Germline loops: CDR1 MNHEY, CDR2 SVGAGI. The V gene lost 1 base and the J gene lost 5 bases, with 12 bases spanning the gap. The length of the CDR3 is 16 residues. CDR3 nucleotides: TGTGCCAGCAGTTACTTTGTGCAGAGTAATAATTCACCCCTCCACTTT. It translates to CASSYFVQSNNSPLHF.

The chain carries TRBV29-1 and TRBJ2-5; D ambiguous. The germline CDR1 and CDR2 sequences are SQVTM and ANQGSEA. Trimming removed 4 bases at V and 3 bases at J, with 9 bases between. The CDR3 has 12 amino acids. The CDR3 reads CSVGFVKETQYF. As DNA, the CDR3 is TGCAGCGTTGGGTTTGTAAAAGAGACCCAGTACTTC.

This clonotype showed up many times. V usage is TRBV19 and J usage is TRBJ2-1; D may be TRBD1 (6 bases). The ends were cut back, 6 bases at V and 3 bases at J, with 9 bases in the middle. The germline gives CDR1 LNHDA, CDR2 SQIVND (reference sequence). The CDR3 sequence is 13 residues long. The CDR3 bases are TGTGCCAGTAGGAGGGACAACTACAATGAGCAGTTCTTC. Protein sequence: CASRRDNYNEQFF.

This clonotype was observed many times. V gene TRBV7-8 combines with J gene TRBJ1-1, with 9 bases lining up with TRBD1. V dropped 4 bases and J dropped 1; count of bases not matched to a gene: 13. The CDR3 extends over 18 amino acids. Looked up from germline, CDR1 is SGHVS and CDR2 is FQNEAQ. The CDR3 nucleotides read TGTGCCAGCAGCTCGGACAGGGGAGATGTGAGTAAGAACACTGAAGCTTTCTTT. Its protein product is CASSSDRGDVSKNTEAFF.

This chain links TRBV20-1 with TRBJ1-4, with 7 bases matching TRBD1. The junction had 11 bases not matched to a gene; V was cut back by 6 bases and J by 7 bases. Germline V gene lookup returns CDR1 DFQATT and CDR2 SNEGSKA (reference sequence). This CDR3 has 14 residues. The CDR3 reads CSAEEGQTGEKLFF. DNA of the CDR3: TGCAGTGCGGAGGAGGGACAGACGGGTGAAAAACTGTTTTTT.

This clonotype was found many times. J is TRBJ2-5 and V is TRBV6-2 or TRBV6-3; D could derive from TRBD1 or TRBD2 (5 bases each). Trimming stripped 0 bases from V and 5 bases from J, with 7 bases between. Germline lookup yields CDR1 MNHEY and CDR2 SVGEGT. The CDR3 covers 13 residues. CDR3 nucleotide sequence: TGTGCCAGCAGTTACTCGGGACGTGAGACCCAGTACTTC. This gives the protein CASSYSGRETQYF.